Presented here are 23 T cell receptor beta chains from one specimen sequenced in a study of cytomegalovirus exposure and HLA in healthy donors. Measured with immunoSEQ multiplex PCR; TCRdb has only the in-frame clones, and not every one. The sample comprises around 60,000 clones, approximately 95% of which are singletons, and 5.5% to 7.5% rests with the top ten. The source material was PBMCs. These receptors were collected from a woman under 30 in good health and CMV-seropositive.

In nucleotides, the CDR3 is TGTGCCAGCAGCCCGCGGAGGGCTCTTCCAGATACGCAGTATTTT. It codes for CASSPRRALPDTQYF. The chain combines TRBV7-8 with TRBJ2-3; possibly TRBD2 for D (6 bases). Germline CDR1 SGHVS, CDR2 FQNEAQ. V shed 5 bases and J shed 4 bases, with 16 bases lying between them. The CDR3 has 15 amino acids.

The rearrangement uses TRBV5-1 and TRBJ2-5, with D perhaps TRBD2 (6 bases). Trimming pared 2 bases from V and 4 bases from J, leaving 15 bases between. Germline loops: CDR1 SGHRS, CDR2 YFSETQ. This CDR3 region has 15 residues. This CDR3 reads CASSFSGSQGETQYF. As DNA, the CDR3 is TGCGCCAGCAGCTTCTCCGGGAGCCAGGGAGAGACCCAGTACTTC. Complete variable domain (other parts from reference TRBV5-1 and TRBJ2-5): KAGVTQTPRYLIKTRGQQVTLSCSPISGHRSVSWYQQTPGQGLQFLFEYFSETQRNKGNFPGRFSGRQFSNSRSEMNVSTLELGDSALYLCASSFSGSQGETQYFGPGTRLLVL.

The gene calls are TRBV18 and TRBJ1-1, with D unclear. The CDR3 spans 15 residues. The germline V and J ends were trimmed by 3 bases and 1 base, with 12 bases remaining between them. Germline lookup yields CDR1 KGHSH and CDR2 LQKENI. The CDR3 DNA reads TGTGCCAGCTCACCGAGGACTCAGAGGAACACTGAAGCTTTCTTT. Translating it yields CASSPRTQRNTEAFF.

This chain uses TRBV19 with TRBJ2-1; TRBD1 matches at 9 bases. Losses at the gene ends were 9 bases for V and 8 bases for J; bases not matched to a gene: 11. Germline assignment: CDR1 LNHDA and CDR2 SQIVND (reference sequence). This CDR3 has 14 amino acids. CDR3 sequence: CASHPGTGIDEQFF. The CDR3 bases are TGTGCCAGCCACCCCGGGACAGGGATCGATGAGCAGTTCTTC.

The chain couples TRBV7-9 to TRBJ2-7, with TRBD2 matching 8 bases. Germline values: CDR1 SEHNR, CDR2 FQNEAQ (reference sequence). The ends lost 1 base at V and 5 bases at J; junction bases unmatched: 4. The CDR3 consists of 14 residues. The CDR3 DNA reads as TGTGCCAGCAGCTTAGGTCTAGCGGGCGACGAGCAGTACTTC. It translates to CASSLGLAGDEQYF. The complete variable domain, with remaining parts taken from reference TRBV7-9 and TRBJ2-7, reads DTGVSQNPRHKITKRGQNVTFRCDPISEHNRLYWYRQTLGQGPEFLTYFQNEAQLEKSRLLSDRFSAERPKGSFSTLEIQRTEQGDSAMYLCASSLGLAGDEQYFGPGTRLTVT.

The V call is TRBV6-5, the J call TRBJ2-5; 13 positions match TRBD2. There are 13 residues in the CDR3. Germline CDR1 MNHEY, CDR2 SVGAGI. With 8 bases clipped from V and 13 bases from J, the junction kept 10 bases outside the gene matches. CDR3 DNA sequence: TGTGCCAGCGAACCGGGACTAGCGGGGCTCCGGTACTTC. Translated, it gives CASEPGLAGLRYF.

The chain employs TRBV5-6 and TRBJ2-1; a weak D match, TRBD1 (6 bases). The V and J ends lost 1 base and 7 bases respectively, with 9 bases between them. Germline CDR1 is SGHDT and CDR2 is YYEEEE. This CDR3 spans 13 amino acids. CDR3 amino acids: CASSLIGGNEQFF. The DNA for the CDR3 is TGTGCCAGCAGCTTGATAGGGGGAAATGAGCAGTTCTTC.

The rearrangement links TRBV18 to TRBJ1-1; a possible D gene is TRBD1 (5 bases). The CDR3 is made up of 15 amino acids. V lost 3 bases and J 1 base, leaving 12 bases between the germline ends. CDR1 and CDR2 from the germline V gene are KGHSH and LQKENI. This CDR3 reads CASSPPQGGNTEAFF. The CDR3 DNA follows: TGTGCCAGCTCACCCCCCCAGGGCGGGAACACTGAAGCTTTCTTT.

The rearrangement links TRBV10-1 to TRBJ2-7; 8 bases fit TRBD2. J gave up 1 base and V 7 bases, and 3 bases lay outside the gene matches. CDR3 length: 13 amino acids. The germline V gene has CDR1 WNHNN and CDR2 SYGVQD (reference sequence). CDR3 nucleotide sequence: TGCGCCAGCAAACTAGCGGCTTCCTACGAGCAGTACTTC. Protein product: CASKLAASYEQYF.

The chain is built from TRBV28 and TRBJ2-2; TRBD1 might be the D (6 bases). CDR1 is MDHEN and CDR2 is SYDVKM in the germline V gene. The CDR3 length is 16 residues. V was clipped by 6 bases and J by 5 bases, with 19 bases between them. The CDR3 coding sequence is TGTGCCAGCAGCTCCTGGAATTGGGGGCGAACCGGGGAGCTGTTTTTT. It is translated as CASSSWNWGRTGELFF.

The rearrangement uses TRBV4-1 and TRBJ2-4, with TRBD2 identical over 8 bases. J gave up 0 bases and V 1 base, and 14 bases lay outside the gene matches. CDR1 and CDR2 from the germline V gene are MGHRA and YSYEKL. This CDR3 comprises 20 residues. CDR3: CASSQVPVAGGLKAKNIQYF. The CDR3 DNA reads TGCGCCAGCAGCCAAGTTCCTGTGGCGGGGGGTCTCAAAGCCAAAAACATTCAGTACTTC.

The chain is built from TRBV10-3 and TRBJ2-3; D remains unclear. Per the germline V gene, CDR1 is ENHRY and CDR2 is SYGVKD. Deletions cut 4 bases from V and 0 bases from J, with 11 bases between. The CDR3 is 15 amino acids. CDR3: CAISGSLRSTDTQYF. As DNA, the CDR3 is TGTGCCATCAGTGGAAGTCTGCGGAGCACAGATACGCAGTATTTT.

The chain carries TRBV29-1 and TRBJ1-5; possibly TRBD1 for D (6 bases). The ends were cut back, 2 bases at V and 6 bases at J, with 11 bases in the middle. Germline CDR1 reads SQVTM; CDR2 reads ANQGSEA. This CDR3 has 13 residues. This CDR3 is CSVEMGASQPQHF. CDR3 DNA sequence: TGCAGCGTTGAAATGGGGGCGTCTCAGCCCCAGCATTTT.

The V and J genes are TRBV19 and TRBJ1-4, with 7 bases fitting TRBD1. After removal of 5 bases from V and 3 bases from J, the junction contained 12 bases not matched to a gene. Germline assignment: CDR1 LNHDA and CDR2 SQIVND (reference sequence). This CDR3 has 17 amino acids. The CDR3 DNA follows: TGTGCCAGTAGTGGGCCAGGGGGGCCGATCTCTAATGAAAAACTGTTTTTT. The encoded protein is CASSGPGGPISNEKLFF.

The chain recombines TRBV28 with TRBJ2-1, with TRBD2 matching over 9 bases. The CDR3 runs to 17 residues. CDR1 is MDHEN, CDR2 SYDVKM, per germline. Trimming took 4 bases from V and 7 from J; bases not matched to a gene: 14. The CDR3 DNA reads TGTGCCAGCAGTTCCATACCCCAGGGACTAGCCCATAATGAGCAGTTCTTC. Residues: CASSSIPQGLAHNEQFF.

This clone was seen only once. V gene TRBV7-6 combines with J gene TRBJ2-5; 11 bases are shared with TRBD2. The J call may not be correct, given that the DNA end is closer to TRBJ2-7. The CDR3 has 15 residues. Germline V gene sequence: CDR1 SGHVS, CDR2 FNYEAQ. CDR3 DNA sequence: TGTGCCAGCAGCTCGGCCGGGACTAGCGGCTACGAGCAGTACTTC. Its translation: CASSSAGTSGYEQYF.

CDR3: CASSMDRDNQPQHF. In DNA form, the CDR3 reads TGTGCCAGTAGTATGGACAGGGACAATCAGCCCCAGCATTTT. The chain carries TRBV19 and TRBJ1-5, with 8 bases matching TRBD1. This CDR3 has 14 amino acids. J lost 3 bases, V lost 3 bases, and 1 base had no gene match. Per the germline V gene, CDR1 is LNHDA and CDR2 is SQIVND (reference sequence).

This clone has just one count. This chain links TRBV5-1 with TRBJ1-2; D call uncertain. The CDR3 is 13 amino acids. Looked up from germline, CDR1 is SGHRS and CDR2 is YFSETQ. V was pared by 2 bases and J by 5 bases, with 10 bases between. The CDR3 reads CASSLQDQYGYTF. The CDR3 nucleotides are TGCGCCAGCAGCTTACAAGATCAGTATGGCTACACCTTC.

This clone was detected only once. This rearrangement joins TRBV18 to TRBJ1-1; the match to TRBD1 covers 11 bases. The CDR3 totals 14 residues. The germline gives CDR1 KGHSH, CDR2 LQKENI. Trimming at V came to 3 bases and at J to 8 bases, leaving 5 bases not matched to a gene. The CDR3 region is CASSPGQGAREAFF. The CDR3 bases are TGTGCCAGCTCACCTGGACAGGGGGCGCGGGAAGCTTTCTTT.

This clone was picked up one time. This CDR3 reads CASSVQGSDYGYTF. The CDR3 DNA is TGTGCCAGCAGCGTACAGGGGAGCGACTATGGCTACACCTTC. The rearrangement uses TRBV7-8 and TRBJ1-2; TRBD1 matches 7 bases. The V gene's germline CDR1 is SGHVS and CDR2 FQNEAQ. The CDR3 consists of 14 residues. The V segment lost 5 bases and the J segment 3 bases; nucleotides outside the gene matches: 6.

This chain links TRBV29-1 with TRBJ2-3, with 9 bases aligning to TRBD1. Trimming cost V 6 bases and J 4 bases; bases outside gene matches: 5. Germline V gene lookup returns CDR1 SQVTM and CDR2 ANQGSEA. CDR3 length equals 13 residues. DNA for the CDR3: TGCAGCGTCGCGGGACAGGGATCAGATACGCAGTATTTT. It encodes CSVAGQGSDTQYF.

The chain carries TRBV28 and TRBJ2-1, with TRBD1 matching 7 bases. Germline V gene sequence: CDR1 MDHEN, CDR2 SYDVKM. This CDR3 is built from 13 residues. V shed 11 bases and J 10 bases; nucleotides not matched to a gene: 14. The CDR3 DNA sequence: TGTGCCTTTCAACCATCAGGGGGAATGGAGCAGTTCTTC. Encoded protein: CAFQPSGGMEQFF.

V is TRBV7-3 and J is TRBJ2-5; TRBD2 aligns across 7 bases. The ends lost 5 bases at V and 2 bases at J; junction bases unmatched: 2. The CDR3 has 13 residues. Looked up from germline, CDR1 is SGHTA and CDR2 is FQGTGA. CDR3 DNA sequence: TGTGCCAGCAGCCAGGGACTACAAGAGACCCAGTACTTC. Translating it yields CASSQGLQETQYF.